This paragraph reports one TCR beta chain. Its antigen remains undetermined. Base qualities are missing; no much larger clone stands one base away. Donors were a few dozen systemically healthy Caucasian individuals from Russia aged roughly 6 to 100 years. Ten milliliters of peripheral blood were collected from each donor into EDTA-treated Vacutainer tubes. Ficoll-Paque density-gradient centrifugation was used to isolate PBMCs, with at least 6.5 million per sample. Trizol reagent was used to extract total RNA from PBMCs, with at least 6 micrograms per sample. For every donor, flow cytometry on a PBMC aliquot measured the percentage of naive CD45RAhigh/CD27high T cells. For CDR1 and CDR2, the germline V gene lists MNHNS and SASEGT. There are 16 amino acids in the CDR3, from cysteine to phenylalanine inclusive. The CDR3 DNA has 48 bases and is translated from base 1. V has 7 bases trimmed and J has 5 bases trimmed; junction bases matching no gene number 10.

This sample is part of a study of blood T cells in healthy people across ages (dated by TCRdb to 2015 to 2017). Background on the whole study: In model experiments, template switching captured about one uniquely barcoded TCR beta cDNA molecule for every two T cells. The donors were divided into four age groups: young (average around 17 years), middle-aged (about 40), aged (about 62) and long-lived (around 80). Age-related changes in TCR beta repertoire diversity were measured in the study by deep sequencing normalized with unique cDNA molecular identifiers. To avoid experimental bias, donors of different ages were spread randomly across the sequencing lanes. Two additional independent replicas of 1 million unique cDNA reads from the same blood draw were analyzed for two donors (one aged 18 to 29 and one aged 80 or older).

Overall study results and their limits: Because donor CMV infection status was unknown, age-related changes in expanded clonotypes were potentially confounded. A strong correlation was found between observed TCR beta diversity and the percentage of naive T cells measured by flow cytometry. Conclusive comparison of naive and antigen-experienced compartments was prevented by the profiling of bulk unsorted PBMCs. Estimates of total diversity based on one million sequenced T cells were considered lower bounds and underestimates. Compared with the aged group, more naive CD4+ T cells, fewer expanded clones and increased TCR diversity were shown by the long-lived group, suggesting age selection. As age increased, observed TCR beta diversity per million T cells dropped in a roughly linear way, and a significant reduction was already evident by age about 40.

The library was produced with 5' RACE. TCRdb records Illumina HiSeq 2500 as the sequencer. A second PCR of about 7 to 12 cycles was run with a J-beta primer mix and a sample-barcoded 5' primer. Each TCR beta cDNA molecule received a unique molecular identifier from a template-switch 5' adaptor carrying 12 random nucleotides. At least 3 million CDR3-containing paired-end reads were obtained from each sample. The Mint cDNA synthesis kit, primed by a TRBC-specific oligonucleotide, was used to synthesize first-strand cDNA from all RNA. All cDNA was treated with uracil-DNA glycosylase and then went through a first 18-cycle PCR with the universal primers M1SS and BC2_uni_R. The authors' pipeline ran thus. Normalization of each sample was performed by random selection of 1 million high-quality reads, each carrying a distinct molecular identifier. Instead of being binned into consensus sequences, reads with shared molecular identifiers were discarded. MiTCR, run with a Q25 quality threshold and the strictest error-elimination algorithm, handled CDR3 identification, clonotype clustering and error correction. A nonparametric unseen species model using Euler transformation provided a lower-bound estimate of total TCR beta diversity. TCRdb reprocessed the public reads (quality trimming at Q25 with fastp, clone calling with MiXCR) and kept in-frame beta chains. Rows with one shared CDR3 protein collapse into an entry with the most common genes and DNA. TCRdb, not the authors, supplied the V and J calls. For this sample there are hundreds of thousands of distinct CDR3 sequences; around 48% appear just once. The ten largest clones take up roughly 34% of the sample.

Here the chain combines TRBV6-1 and TRBJ2-5; 13 bases in between match TRBD2. This sequence originates from a woman aged 55-70 years in good health. The source material was blood. The DNA is as follows: TGTGCCAGCATCCAAGGGACTAGCGGGATCGGGGAGACCCAGTACTTC. It codes for CASIQGTSGIGETQYF.